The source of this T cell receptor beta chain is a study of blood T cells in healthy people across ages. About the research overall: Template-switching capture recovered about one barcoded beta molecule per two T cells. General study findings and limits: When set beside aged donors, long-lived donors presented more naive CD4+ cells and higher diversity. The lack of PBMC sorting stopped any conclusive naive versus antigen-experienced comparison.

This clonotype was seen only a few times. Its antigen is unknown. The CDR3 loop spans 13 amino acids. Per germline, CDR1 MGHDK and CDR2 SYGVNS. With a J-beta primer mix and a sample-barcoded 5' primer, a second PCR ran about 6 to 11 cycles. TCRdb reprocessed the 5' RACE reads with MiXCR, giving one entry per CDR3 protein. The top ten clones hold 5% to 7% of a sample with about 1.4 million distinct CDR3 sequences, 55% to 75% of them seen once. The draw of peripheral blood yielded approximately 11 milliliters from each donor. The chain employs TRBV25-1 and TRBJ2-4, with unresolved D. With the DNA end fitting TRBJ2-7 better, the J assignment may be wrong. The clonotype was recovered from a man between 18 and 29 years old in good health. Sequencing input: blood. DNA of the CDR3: TGTGCCAGCAGTGAATATTGGGCAGGCGAGCAGTACTTC. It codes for CASSEYWAGEQYF.